This T cell receptor beta chain was recovered during a study of CD8+CD57+ T cells in acquired aplastic anemia. On the study more broadly: The mean DNA yield obtained from sorted CD4+ and CD8+ cells came to around 3 ug. Study-wide findings and caveats: In CD8+ cells, Simpson's diversity showed no significant difference between patients and controls. The study identified almost 30 CD8+ CDR3 sequences shared by patients and controls.

The study profiled TCR beta VDJ and CDR3 using genomic DNA as template. One entry per CDR3 protein results from TCRdb running MiXCR on the reads. This table has roughly 280,000 distinct CDR3 sequences, roughly 61% appearing once. This CDR3 region has 15 residues. Germline CDR1 and CDR2: KGHSH and LQKENI. The junction had 8 bases not matched to a gene; V was cut back by 4 bases and J by 7 bases. The authors sequenced patients whose flow cytometry had shown CD8+CD57+ cell expansion. Every patient had severe acquired aplastic anemia. Details on this clonotype: Its antigen is still unknown.

The sequencing input was sorted CD4+, CD8+, or CD8+CD57+ T cells (not recorded which) from PBMCs. The source of this sequence is a human donor with aplastic anemia. V usage is TRBV18 and J usage is TRBJ1-5, with 9 bases identical to TRBD1. The CDR3 here is CASSLRQGERQPQHF. The CDR3 nucleotides are TGTGCCAGCTCACTCAGACAGGGGGAGCGCCAGCCCCAGCATTTT.